This T cell receptor (beta chain) was retrieved from a study of neurological immune-mediated disorders. V gave up 7 bases and J gave up 4 bases, with 13 bases separating them. The CDR3 totals 13 residues. Germline-derived CDR1 and CDR2 are MNHEY and SVGAGI. This clonotype was detected ten times or more. TCRdb re-derived calls from the 5' RACE reads in MiXCR, one entry per CDR3 protein. The sample holds just under 60,000 distinct CDR3 sequences, around 3.5% seen once. The chain couples TRBV6-5 to TRBJ2-5; no clear D. The source is a woman aged 30 to 39 with multiple sclerosis. The sample taken for sequencing was PBMCs. For the CDR3, the DNA is TGTGCCAGCACCCCTCCTGCAGCAGAGACCCAGTACTTC. Encoded protein: CASTPPAAETQYF.